This T cell receptor beta chain was sequenced during a study of CD8 T cells in ankylosing spondylitis. Findings and caveats of the study: Matched ankylosing spondylitis synovial fluid reportedly showed significant enrichment of disease-linked clones. In ankylosing spondylitis blood, a motif of 7 to 9 highly homologous TCR beta variants appeared characteristic.

MiXCR was run by TCRdb on the 5' RACE reads, yielding one entry per CDR3 protein. Of roughly 400,000 distinct CDR3 sequences listed, under 25% are singletons. This clonotype was picked up a small number of times. Its antigen is unknown. Source material: blood, either unsorted or a sorted T cell fraction (not recorded which). The TCR originated in a male donor with ankylosing spondylitis.

In DNA form, the CDR3 reads TGCAGTGCTTTTAGGACAGGGTTGCACCCATCGGGAAAACTGTTTTTT. It yields the protein CSAFRTGLHPSGKLFF. The gene calls are TRBV20-1 and TRBJ1-4, with 8 bases matching TRBD1. This CDR3 spans 16 amino acids. Germline V lookup: CDR1 DFQATT, CDR2 SNEGSKA (reference sequence). V trimming: 5 bases; J trimming: 10 bases; junction bases outside the gene matches: 18.